This T cell receptor (beta chain) was recovered during a study of cytomegalovirus exposure and HLA in healthy donors. Study-level findings and limits: For presence/absence analyses, sequencing depth was assumed to be roughly uniform across donors. Earlier analysis found most TCR beta V segments productive about 90% or about 30% of the time. Altogether, 150 or so TCR beta chains were recorded as cytomegalovirus-associated. Versus the approximately 670-donor mean, an Asian-associated ancestry cluster reportedly showed fewer N-insertions in a later analysis.

The PCR used 60 Vbeta and 13 Jbeta primers. TCRdb's table, derived via immunoSEQ multiplex PCR, lists solely in-frame clones and lacks some. There are about 160,000 clones in the sample; 65% to 85% occur only once, and more than 1% lies in the top ten. This clone was seen more than once but under ten times. Antigen unknown. J lost 5 bases, V lost 4 bases, and 17 bases had no gene match. From germline, CDR1 is SGDLS and CDR2 YYNGEE. The CDR3 runs to 17 residues. The sequence was obtained from a boy younger than 10 in good health and CMV-seronegative. The gene calls are TRBV9 and TRBJ1-1, with 7 bases lining up with TRBD1. Source material: PBMCs. For the CDR3, the DNA is TGTGCCAGCAGCCTGACAACCGGGCCAGGGGGGATAACTGAAGCTTTCTTT. It translates to CASSLTTGPGGITEAFF.